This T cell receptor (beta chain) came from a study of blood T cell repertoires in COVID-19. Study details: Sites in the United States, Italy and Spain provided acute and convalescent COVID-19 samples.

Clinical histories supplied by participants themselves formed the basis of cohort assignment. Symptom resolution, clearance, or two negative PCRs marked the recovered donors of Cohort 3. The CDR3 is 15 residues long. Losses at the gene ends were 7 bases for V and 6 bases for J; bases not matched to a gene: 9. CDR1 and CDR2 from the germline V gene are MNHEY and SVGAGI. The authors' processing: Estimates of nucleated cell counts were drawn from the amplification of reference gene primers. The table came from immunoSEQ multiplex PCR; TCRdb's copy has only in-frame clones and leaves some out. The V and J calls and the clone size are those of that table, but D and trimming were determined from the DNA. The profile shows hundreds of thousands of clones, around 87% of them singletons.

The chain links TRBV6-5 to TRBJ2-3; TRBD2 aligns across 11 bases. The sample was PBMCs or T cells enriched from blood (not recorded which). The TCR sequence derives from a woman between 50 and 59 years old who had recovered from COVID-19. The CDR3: CASTPTSGAWDTQYF. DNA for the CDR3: TGTGCCAGCACCCCGACTAGCGGGGCATGGGATACGCAGTATTTT.